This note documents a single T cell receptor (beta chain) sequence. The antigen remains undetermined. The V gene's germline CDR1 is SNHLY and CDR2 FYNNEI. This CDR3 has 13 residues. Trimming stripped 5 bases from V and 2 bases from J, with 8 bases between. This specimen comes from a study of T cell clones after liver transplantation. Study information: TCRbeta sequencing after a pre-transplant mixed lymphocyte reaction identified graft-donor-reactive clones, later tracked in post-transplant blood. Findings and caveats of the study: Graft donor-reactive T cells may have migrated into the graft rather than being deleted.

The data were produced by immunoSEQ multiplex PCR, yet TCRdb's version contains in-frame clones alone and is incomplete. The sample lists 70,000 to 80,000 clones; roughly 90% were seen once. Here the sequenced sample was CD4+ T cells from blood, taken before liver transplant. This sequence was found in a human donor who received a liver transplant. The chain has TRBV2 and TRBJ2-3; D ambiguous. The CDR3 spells CASSSGLTDTQYF. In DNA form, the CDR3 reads TGTGCCAGCAGTTCCGGCCTCACAGATACGCAGTATTTT.